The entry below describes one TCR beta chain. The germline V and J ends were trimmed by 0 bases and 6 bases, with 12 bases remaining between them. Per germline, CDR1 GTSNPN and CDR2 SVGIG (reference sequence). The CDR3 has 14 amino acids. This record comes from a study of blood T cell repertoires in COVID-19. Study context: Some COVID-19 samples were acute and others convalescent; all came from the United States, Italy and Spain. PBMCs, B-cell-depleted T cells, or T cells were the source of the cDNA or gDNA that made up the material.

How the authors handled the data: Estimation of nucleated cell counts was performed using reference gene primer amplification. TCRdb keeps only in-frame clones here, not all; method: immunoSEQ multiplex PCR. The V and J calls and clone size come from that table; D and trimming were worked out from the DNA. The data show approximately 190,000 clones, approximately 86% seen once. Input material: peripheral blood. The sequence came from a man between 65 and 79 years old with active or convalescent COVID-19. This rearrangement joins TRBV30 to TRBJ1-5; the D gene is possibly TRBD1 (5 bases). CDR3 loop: CAWSVFGGGQPQHF. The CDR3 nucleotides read TGTGCCTGGAGTGTCTTCGGGGGGGGTCAGCCCCAGCATTTT.